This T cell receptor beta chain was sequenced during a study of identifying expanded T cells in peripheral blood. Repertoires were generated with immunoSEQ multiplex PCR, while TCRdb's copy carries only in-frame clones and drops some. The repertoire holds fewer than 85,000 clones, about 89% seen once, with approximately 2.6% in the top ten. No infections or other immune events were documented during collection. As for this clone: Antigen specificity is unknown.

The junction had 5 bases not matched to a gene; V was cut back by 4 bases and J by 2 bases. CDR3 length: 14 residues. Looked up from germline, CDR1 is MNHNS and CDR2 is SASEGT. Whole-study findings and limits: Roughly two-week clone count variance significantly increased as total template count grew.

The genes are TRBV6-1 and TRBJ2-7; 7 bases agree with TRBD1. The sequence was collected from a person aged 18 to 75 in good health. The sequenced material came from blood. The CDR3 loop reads CASSGTGAPYEQYF. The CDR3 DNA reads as TGTGCCAGCAGTGGTACAGGGGCCCCCTACGAGCAGTACTTC.